Detailed here is one TCR beta chain. The sample is drawn from a study of blood T cell repertoires in COVID-19. In the study overall: Donors in Cohort 3 who had recovered were those with two negative PCRs, healthcare professional clearance, or resolution of their symptoms. Some COVID-19 samples were acute and others convalescent; all came from the United States, Italy and Spain.

Profiling relied on immunoSEQ multiplex PCR, and the TCRdb table lists in-frame clones only, not all of them. The sample carries 400,000 or so clones, around 87% recorded once. Deletions cut 6 bases from V and 7 bases from J, with 10 bases between. The germline gives CDR1 MNHEY, CDR2 SMNVEV (reference sequence). The CDR3 is made up of 12 amino acids. The chain employs TRBV27 and TRBJ1-5; perhaps TRBD1 as D (5 bases). Sequencing was carried out using PBMCs or T cells enriched from blood (not recorded which). This receptor was identified in a man between 35 and 55 years old in a cohort exposed to, infected with or recovered from COVID-19 (not recorded which). The CDR3 DNA sequence: TGTGCCAGCAGGAGCCAGGGACAGCCCCAGCATTTT. Translating gives CASRSQGQPQHF.